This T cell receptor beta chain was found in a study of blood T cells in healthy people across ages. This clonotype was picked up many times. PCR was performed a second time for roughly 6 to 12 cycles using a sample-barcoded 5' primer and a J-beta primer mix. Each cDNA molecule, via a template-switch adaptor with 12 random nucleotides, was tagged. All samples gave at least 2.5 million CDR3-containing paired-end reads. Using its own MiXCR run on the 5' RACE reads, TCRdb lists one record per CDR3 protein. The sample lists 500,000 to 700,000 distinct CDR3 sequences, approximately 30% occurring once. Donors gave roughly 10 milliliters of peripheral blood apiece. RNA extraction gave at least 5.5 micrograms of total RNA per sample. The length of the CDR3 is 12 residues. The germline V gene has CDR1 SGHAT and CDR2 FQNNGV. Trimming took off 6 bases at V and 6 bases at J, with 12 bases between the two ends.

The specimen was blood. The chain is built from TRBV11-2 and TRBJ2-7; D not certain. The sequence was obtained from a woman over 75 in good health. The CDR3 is CASRGLNGEQYF. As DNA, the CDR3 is TGTGCCAGCAGAGGGCTGAACGGCGAGCAGTACTTC.